The sequence of this T cell receptor (beta chain) was determined in a study of T cell changes during pregnancy in multiple sclerosis. From germline, CDR1 is SGHDN and CDR2 FVKESK. The CDR3 runs 16 residues. Trimming took 6 bases from V and 5 from J; bases not matched to a gene: 13. Sequencing was performed with immunoSEQ multiplex PCR; in TCRdb, only in-frame clones are kept and a portion is missing. The table records approximately 63,000 clones, 91% of them present only once. This clone has just one count. J is TRBJ2-5 and V is TRBV14; the match to TRBD1 covers 9 bases. This material consisted of peripheral blood, taken in the third trimester of pregnancy. The receptor was isolated from a female donor in good health, enrolled as a control in a pregnancy study. CDR3 sequence: CASSHSTGGVWETQYF. DNA of the CDR3: TGTGCCAGCAGTCATTCCACAGGGGGCGTTTGGGAGACCCAGTACTTC.